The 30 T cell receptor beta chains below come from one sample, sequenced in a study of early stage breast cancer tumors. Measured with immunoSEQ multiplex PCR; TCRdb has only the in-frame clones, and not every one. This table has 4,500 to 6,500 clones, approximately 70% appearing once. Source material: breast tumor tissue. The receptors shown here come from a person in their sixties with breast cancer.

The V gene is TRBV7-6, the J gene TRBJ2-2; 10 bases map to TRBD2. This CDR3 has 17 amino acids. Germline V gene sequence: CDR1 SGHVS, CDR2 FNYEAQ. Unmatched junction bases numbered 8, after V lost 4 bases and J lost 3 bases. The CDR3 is CASSSISSGSHTGELFF. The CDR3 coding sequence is TGTGCCAGCAGCTCCATTTCTAGCGGGAGTCACACCGGGGAGCTGTTTTTT.

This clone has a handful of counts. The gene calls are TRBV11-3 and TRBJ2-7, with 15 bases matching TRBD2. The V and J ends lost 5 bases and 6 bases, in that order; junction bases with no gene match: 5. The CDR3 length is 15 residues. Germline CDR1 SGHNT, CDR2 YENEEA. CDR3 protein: CASSTGLAGGPEQYF. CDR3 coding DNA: TGTGCCAGCAGCACGGGACTAGCGGGAGGACCCGAGCAGTACTTC.

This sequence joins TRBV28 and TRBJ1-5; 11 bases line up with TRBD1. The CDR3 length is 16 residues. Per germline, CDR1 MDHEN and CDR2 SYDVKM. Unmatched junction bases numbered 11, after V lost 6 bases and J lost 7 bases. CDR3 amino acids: CASRGGGTGGRQPQHF. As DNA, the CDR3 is TGTGCCAGCAGGGGAGGCGGGACAGGGGGTAGGCAGCCCCAGCATTTT.

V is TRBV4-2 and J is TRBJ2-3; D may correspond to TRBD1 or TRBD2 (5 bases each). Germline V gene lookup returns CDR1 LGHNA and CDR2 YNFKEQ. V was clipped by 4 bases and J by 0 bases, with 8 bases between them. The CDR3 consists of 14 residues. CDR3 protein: CASSRDDSTDTQYF. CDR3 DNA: TGTGCCAGCAGCCGGGACGATAGCACAGATACGCAGTATTTT.

The CDR3 region has the DNA TGTGCCAGCAGTTCACAGGGTTACAATCAGCCCCAGCATTTT. It encodes CASSSQGYNQPQHF. The V and J genes are TRBV6-1 and TRBJ1-5; TRBD1 might be the D (6 bases). The CDR3 runs to 14 residues. The V gene lost 5 bases and the J gene lost 3 bases, with 11 bases spanning the gap. Per germline, CDR1 MNHNS and CDR2 SASEGT.

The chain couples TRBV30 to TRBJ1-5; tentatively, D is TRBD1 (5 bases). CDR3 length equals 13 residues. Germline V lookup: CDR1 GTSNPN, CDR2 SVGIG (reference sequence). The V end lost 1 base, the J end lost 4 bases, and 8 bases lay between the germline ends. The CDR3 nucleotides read TGTGCCTGGAGTGGACAGATTAATCAGCCCCAGCATTTT. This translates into CAWSGQINQPQHF. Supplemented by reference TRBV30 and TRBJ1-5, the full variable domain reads SQTIHQWPATLVQPVGSPLSLECTVEGTSNPNLYWYRQAAGRGLQLLFYSVGIGQISSEVPQNLSASRPQDRQFILSSKKLLLSDSGFYLCAWSGQINQPQHFGDGTRLSIL.

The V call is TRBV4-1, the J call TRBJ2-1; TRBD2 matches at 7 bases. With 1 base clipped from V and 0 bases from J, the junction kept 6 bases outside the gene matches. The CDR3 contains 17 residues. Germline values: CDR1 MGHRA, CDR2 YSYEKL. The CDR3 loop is CASSQAYGGSSYNEQFF. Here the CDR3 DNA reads TGCGCCAGCAGCCAAGCCTACGGGGGGAGCTCCTACAATGAGCAGTTCTTC.

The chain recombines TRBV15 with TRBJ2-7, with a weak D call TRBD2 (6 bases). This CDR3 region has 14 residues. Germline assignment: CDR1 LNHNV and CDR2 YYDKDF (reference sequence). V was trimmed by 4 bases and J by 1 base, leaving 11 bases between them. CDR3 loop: CATSTEGVSYEQYF. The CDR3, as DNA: TGTGCCACCAGCACGGAGGGCGTTTCCTACGAGCAGTACTTC. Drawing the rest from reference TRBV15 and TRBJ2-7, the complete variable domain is DAMVIQNPRYQVTQFGKPVTLSCSQTLNHNVMYWYQQKSSQAPKLLFHYYDKDFNNEADTPDNFQSRRPNTSFCFLDIRSPGLGDTAMYLCATSTEGVSYEQYFGPGTRLTVT.

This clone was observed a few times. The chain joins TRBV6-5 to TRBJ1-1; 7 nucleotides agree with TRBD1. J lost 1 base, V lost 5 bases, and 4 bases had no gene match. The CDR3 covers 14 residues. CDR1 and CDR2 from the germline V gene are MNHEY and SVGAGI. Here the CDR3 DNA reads TGTGCCAGCAGTCCTACAGGGGCGAACACTGAAGCTTTCTTT. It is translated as CASSPTGANTEAFF.

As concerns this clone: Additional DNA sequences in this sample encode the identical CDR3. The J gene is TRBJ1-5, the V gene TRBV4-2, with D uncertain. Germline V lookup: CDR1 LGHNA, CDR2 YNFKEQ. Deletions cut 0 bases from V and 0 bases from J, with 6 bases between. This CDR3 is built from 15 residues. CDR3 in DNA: TGTGCCAGCAGCCAAGATTTGGCTAGCAATCAGCCCCAGCATTTT. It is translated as CASSQDLASNQPQHF.

CDR3: CASSLFVPGSFYEQYF. The CDR3 DNA follows: TGCGCCAGCAGCTTGTTCGTTCCAGGCTCTTTCTACGAGCAGTACTTC. The genes are TRBV5-1 and TRBJ2-7; D is uncertain. This CDR3 region has 16 residues. V dropped 1 base and J dropped 3 bases, with 17 bases sitting between them. Looked up from germline, CDR1 is SGHRS and CDR2 is YFSETQ.

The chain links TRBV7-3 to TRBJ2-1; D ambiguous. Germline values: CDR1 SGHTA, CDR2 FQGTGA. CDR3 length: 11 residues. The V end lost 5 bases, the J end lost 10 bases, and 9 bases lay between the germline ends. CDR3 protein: CASSPVWEQFF. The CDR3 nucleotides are TGTGCCAGCAGCCCCGTATGGGAGCAGTTCTTC.

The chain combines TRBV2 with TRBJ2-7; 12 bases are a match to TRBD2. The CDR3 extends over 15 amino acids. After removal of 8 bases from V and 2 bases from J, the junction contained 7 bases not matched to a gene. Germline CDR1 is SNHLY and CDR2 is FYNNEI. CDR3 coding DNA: TGTGCCAGCTCACCACGGACTAGCGGGACCTACGAGCAGTACTTC. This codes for CASSPRTSGTYEQYF.

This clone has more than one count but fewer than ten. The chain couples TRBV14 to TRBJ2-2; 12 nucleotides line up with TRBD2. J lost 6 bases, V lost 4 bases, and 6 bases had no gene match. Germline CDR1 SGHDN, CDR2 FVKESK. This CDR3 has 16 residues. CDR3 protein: CASSRERLAGAGELFF. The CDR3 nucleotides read TGTGCCAGCAGCCGAGAGAGACTAGCGGGGGCCGGGGAGCTGTTTTTT.

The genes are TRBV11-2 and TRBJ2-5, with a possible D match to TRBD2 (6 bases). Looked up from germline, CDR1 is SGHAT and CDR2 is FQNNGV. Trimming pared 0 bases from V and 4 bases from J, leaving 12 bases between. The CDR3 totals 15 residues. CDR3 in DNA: TGTGCCAGCAGCTTAGATCTAACTAGCACAGAGACCCAGTACTTC. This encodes CASSLDLTSTETQYF.

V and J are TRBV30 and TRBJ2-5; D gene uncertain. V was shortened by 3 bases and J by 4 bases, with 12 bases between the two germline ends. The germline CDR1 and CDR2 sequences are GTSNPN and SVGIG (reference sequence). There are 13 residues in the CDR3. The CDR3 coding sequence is TGTGCCTGGAGCCCGCAAGGGCCAGAGACCCAGTACTTC. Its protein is CAWSPQGPETQYF.

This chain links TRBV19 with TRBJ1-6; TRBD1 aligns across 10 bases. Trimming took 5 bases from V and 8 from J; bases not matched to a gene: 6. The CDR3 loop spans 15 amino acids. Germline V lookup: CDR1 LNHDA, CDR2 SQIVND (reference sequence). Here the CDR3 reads CASSPHGQGDSPLHF. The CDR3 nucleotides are TGTGCCAGTAGTCCGCACGGACAGGGGGATTCACCCCTCCACTTT.

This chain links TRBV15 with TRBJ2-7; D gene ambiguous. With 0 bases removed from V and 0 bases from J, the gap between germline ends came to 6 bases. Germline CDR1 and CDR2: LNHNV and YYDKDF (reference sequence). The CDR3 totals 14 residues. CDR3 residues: CATSREGTSYEQYF. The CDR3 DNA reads TGTGCCACCAGCAGAGAGGGTACCTCCTACGAGCAGTACTTC.

CDR3 protein: CAWNLDTGELFF. Here the CDR3 DNA reads TGTGCCTGGAATCTAGACACCGGGGAGCTGTTTTTT. V gene TRBV30 combines with J gene TRBJ2-2; D not certain. CDR3 size: 12 residues. Germline V CDR1 and CDR2: GTSNPN, SVGIG (reference sequence). The V end lost 4 bases, the J end lost 3 bases, and 6 bases lay between the germline ends.

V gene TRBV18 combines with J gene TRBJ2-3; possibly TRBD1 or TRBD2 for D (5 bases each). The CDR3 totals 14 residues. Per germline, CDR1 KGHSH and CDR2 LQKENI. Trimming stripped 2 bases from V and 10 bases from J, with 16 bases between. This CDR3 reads CASSPNFEGPPQYF. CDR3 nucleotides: TGTGCCAGCTCACCAAATTTCGAGGGACCCCCGCAGTATTTT.

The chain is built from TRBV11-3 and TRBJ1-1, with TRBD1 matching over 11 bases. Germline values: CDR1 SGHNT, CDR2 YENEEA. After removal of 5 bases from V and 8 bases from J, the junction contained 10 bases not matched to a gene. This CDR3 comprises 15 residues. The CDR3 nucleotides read TGTGCCAGCAGCGCAACCGGGACAGGGGGAAGAGAAGCTTTCTTT. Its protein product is CASSATGTGGREAFF.

CDR3: CASSFGLAGVETQYF. The CDR3 DNA reads TGTGCCAGCAGCTTCGGCCTAGCGGGAGTAGAGACCCAGTACTTC. The V gene is TRBV11-3, the J gene TRBJ2-5; 10 nucleotides match TRBD2. There are 15 residues in the CDR3. Germline lookup yields CDR1 SGHNT and CDR2 YENEEA. Losses at the gene ends were 3 bases for V and 4 bases for J; bases not matched to a gene: 5.

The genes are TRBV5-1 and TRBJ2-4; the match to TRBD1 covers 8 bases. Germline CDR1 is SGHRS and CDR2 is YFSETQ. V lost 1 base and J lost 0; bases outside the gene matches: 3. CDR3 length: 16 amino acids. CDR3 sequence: CASSLWTGLAKNIQYF. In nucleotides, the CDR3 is TGCGCCAGCAGCTTGTGGACAGGGCTAGCCAAAAACATTCAGTACTTC.

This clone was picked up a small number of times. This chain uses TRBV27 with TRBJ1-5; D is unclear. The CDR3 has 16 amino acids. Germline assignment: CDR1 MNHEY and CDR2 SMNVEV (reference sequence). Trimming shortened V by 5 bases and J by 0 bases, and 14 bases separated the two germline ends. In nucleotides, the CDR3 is TGTGCCAGCAGTCCACAAGCCTTTTATAGCAATCAGCCCCAGCATTTT. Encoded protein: CASSPQAFYSNQPQHF.

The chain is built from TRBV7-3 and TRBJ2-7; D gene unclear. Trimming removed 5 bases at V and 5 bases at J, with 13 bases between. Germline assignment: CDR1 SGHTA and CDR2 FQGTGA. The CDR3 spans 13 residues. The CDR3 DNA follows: TGTGCCAGCAGCCCCGCCTCGGGCGACGAGCAGTACTTC. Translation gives CASSPASGDEQYF.

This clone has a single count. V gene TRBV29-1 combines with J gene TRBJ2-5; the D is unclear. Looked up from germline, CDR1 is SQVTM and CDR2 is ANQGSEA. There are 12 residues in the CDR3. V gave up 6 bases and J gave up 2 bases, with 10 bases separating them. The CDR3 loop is CSVWGEQETQYF. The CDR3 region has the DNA TGCAGCGTCTGGGGTGAGCAAGAGACCCAGTACTTC. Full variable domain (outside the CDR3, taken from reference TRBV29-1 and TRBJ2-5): SAVISQKPSRDICQRGTSLTIQCQVDSQVTMMFWYRQQPGQSLTLIATANQGSEATYESGFVIDKFPISRPNLTFSTLTVSNMSPEDSSIYLCSVWGEQETQYFGPGTRLLVL.

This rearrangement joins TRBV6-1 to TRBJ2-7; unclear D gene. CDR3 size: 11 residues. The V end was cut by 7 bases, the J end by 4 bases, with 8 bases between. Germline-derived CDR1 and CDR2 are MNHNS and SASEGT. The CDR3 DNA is TGTGCCAGCACCGTGGCGTACGAGCAGTACTTC. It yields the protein CASTVAYEQYF.

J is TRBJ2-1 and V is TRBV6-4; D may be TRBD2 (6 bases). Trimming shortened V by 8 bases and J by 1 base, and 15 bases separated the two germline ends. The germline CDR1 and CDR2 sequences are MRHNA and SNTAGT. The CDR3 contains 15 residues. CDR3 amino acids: CASAPSDISYNEQFF. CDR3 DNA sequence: TGTGCCAGCGCACCTAGCGACATTTCCTACAATGAGCAGTTCTTC.

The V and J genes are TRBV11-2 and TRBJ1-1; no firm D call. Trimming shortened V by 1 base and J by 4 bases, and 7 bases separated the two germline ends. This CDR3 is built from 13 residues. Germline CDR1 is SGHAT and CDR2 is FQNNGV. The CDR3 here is CASSLGAATEAFF. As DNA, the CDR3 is TGTGCCAGCAGCTTAGGGGCCGCCACTGAAGCTTTCTTT.

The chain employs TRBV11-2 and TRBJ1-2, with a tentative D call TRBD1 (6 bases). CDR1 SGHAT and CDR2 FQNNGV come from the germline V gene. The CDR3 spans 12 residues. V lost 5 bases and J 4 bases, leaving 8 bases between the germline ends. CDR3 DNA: TGTGCCAGCAGCGCGGACAGCTATGGCTACACCTTC. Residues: CASSADSYGYTF.